This T cell receptor (beta chain) was retrieved from a study of Ad26.COV2.S vaccination and SARS-CoV-2 variants. Clones were read by immunoSEQ multiplex PCR, and TCRdb kept only the in-frame ones, dropping some. The profile shows 300,000 to 350,000 clones, 75% to 90% of them singletons. The CDR3 loop spans 14 amino acids. CDR1 is LGHDT and CDR2 is YNNKEL in the germline V gene (reference sequence). The J segment lost 6 bases and the V segment lost 4 bases, leaving 7 bases of the junction unmatched. Treatment indicated: about 20 received Ad26.COV2.S at low or high dose, single or two shots; five or six received placebo; per-sample allocation not given. Each sample was drawn 63 days after the first injection (of vaccine or placebo). Participants' vaccine, an Ad26 vector, delivered Wuhan-strain SARS-CoV-2 spike.

The J gene is TRBJ2-3, the V gene TRBV3-1 (or the pseudogene TRBV3-2); 7 bases are shared with TRBD2. Here the sequenced sample was peripheral blood, taken in a trial of Ad26.COV2.S vaccine versus placebo. This clonotype was sampled from a person between 18 and 65 years old who received the Ad26.COV2.S COVID-19 vaccine or a placebo. The CDR3 nucleotides are TGTGCCAGCAGCCTTGTAGCGCGGGGGGATACGCAGTATTTT. It encodes CASSLVARGDTQYF.